This T cell receptor (beta chain) was identified in a study of blood T cell repertoires in COVID-19. Study as a whole: From T cells, B-cell-depleted T cells, or PBMCs came the material, which was cDNA or gDNA.

Measured with immunoSEQ multiplex PCR; TCRdb has only the in-frame clones, and not every one. In the table there are around 250,000 clones, 91% of which are singletons. This CDR3 region has 13 residues. V lost 0 bases, J lost 5 bases, and 8 bases lay in between. CDR1 and CDR2 (germline): SGHRS, YFSETQ. The chain combines TRBV5-1 with TRBJ1-2; the D gene is possibly TRBD1 (5 bases). The receptor was isolated from a human donor in a cohort exposed to, infected with or recovered from COVID-19 (not recorded which). The donor label of this sample is uncertain. Sequenced material: PBMCs or T cells enriched from blood (not recorded which). The CDR3 DNA follows: TGCGCCAGCAGCTTGGTAGGGGAATATGGCTACACCTTC. It is translated as CASSLVGEYGYTF.